This T cell receptor beta chain was documented in a study of cytomegalovirus exposure and HLA in healthy donors. The PCR contained 60 Vbeta and 13 Jbeta primers. This table comes from immunoSEQ multiplex PCR, and its TCRdb copy is limited to in-frame clones, with some not included. Its table records under 200,000 clones. Remarks on this clone: The target antigen is unknown.

The CDR3 has 15 residues. Trimming at V came to 6 bases and at J to 3 bases, leaving 5 bases not matched to a gene. Germline assignment: CDR1 MNHNS and CDR2 SASEGT. General observations from the study: Highest at DRB1 and lowest at HLA-C, TCR association rates differed among HLA loci in a later analysis.

Sequenced material: PBMCs. V is TRBV6-1 and J is TRBJ2-3, with 11 bases lining up with TRBD2. The receptor was isolated from a man aged 25 to 40 in good health and CMV-seronegative. In DNA, the CDR3 is TGTGCCAGCAGCAAACTAGCGGGAGAGACAGATACGCAGTATTTT. Protein sequence: CASSKLAGETDTQYF.